This T cell receptor beta chain was recorded in a study of metastatic and nonmetastatic thyroid tumors. In the study overall: The comparison covered peripheral blood and tumor or nodule tissue in malignant and benign thyroid patients. Study-wide points: Significantly higher TCR beta diversity was reportedly seen in malignant thyroid tumors than benign nodules, in blood and tumor.

Per the original methods: Between-group CDR3 differences, defined by clinicopathological status, yielded a distant-metastasis classifier for papillary thyroid cancer. TCRdb recomputed clones from the PCR reads via MiXCR. The V and J calls here are based on TCRdb, not the publication. The table lists approximately 25,000 clones, under 25% of them singletons. Patients were all untreated before their thyroid surgery. Germline V gene data show CDR1 as MGHRA and CDR2 as YSYEKL. V was clipped by 4 bases and J by 8 bases, with 23 bases between them. The CDR3 totals 16 residues. On this clone: What it recognizes is unknown.

What was sequenced was blood. This TCR derives from a male donor with papillary thyroid cancer or a benign thyroid nodule (not recorded which). Some clones in this sample may be carry-over from other donors' samples. This chain connects TRBV4-1 to TRBJ2-5, with a possible D match to TRBD2 (5 bases). The CDR3 loop is CASSPLGGRSGDTQYF. Here the CDR3 DNA reads TGCGCCAGCAGCCCCCTGGGCGGACGGAGCGGAGATACCCAGTACTTC.